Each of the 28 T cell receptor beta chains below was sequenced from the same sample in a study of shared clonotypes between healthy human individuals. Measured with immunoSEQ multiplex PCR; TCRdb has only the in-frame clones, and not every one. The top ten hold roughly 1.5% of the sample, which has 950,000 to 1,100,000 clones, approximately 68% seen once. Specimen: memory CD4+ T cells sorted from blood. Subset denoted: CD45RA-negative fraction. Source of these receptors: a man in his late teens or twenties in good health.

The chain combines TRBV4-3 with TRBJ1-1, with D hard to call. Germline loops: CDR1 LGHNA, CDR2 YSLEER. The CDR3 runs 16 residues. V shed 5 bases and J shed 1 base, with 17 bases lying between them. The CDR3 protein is CASSSTPGMGNTEAFF. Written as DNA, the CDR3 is TGCGCCAGCAGCTCAACCCCCGGGATGGGGAACACTGAAGCTTTCTTT.

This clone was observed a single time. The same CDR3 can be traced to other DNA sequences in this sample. DNA for the CDR3: TGCAGCGCTGTTCAGGGGGCAGGCAATCAGCCCCAGCATTTT. Translating gives CSAVQGAGNQPQHF. The gene calls are TRBV29-1 and TRBJ1-5, with 8 bases identical to TRBD1. Germline loops: CDR1 SQVTM, CDR2 ANQGSEA. The CDR3 runs 14 residues. With 7 bases clipped from V and 2 bases from J, the junction kept 7 bases outside the gene matches.

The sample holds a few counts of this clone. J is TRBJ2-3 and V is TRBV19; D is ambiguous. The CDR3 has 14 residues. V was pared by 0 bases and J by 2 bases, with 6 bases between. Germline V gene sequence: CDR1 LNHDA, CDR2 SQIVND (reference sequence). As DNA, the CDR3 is TGTGCCAGTAGTATAGATGACAACACAGATACGCAGTATTTT. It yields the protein CASSIDDNTDTQYF.

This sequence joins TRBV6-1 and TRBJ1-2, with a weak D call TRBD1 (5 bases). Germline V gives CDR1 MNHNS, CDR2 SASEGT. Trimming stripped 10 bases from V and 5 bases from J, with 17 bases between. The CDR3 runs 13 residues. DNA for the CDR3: TGTGCCACCCAGCTGGGGGGGGGTTATGGCTACACCTTC. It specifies CATQLGGGYGYTF.

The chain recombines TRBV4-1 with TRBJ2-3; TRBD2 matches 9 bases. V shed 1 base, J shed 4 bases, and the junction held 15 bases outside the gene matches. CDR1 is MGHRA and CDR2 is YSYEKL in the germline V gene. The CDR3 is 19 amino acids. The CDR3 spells CASSQVRGGGASAADTQYF. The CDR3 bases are TGCGCCAGCAGCCAAGTACGTGGCGGGGGGGCCTCAGCGGCAGATACGCAGTATTTT.

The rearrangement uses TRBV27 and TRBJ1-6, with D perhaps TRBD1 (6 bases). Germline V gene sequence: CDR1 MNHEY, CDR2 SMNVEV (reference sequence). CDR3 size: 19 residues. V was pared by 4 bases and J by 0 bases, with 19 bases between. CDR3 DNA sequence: TGTGCCAGCAGTTACGGGCGGGGGGCAGCCAGCTCCTATAATTCACCCCTCCACTTT. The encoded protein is CASSYGRGAASSYNSPLHF.

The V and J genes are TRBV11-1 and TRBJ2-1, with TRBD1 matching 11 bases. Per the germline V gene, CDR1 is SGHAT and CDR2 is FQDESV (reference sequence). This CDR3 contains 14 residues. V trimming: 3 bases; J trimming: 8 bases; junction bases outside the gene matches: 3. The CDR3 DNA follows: TGTGCCAGCAGCTTGGGACAGGGGGAGGATGAGCAGTTCTTC. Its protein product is CASSLGQGEDEQFF.

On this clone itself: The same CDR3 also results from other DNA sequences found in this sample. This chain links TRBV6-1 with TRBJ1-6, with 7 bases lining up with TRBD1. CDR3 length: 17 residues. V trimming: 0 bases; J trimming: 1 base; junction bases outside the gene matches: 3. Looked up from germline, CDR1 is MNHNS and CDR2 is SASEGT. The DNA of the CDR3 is TGTGCCAGCAGTGAAGCGCCACAGGGGTCCTATAATTCACCCCTCCACTTT. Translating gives CASSEAPQGSYNSPLHF.

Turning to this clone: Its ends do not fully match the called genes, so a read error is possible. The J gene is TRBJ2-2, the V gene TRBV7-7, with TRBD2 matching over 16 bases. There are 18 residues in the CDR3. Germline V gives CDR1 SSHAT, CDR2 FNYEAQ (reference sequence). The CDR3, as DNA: TGTGCTAGCAGCCAGGGACTAGCGGGAGGGCCGTACACCGGGGAGCTGTTTTTT. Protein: CASSQGLAGGPYTGELFF.

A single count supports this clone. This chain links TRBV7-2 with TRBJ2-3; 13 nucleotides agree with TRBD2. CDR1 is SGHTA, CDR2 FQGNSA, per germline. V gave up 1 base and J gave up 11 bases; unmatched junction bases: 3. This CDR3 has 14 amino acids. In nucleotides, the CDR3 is TGTGCCAGCAGCTTAGAGGGACTAGCGGGACGGCAGTATTTT. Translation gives CASSLEGLAGRQYF.

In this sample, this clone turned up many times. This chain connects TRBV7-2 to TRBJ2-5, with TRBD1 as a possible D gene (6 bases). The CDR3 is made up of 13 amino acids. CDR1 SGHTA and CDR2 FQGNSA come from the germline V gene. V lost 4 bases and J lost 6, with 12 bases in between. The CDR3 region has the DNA TGTGCCAGCAGCTACCAGGGGACGCAGACCCAGTACTTC. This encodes CASSYQGTQTQYF.

DNA for the CDR3: TGCGCCAGCAGCTCTCGGGTCCTTGGCGAGCAGTACTTC. This gives the protein CASSSRVLGEQYF. This rearrangement joins TRBV4-3 to TRBJ2-5; D remains unclear. With the DNA end fitting TRBJ2-7 better, the J assignment may be wrong. The CDR3 is 13 residues long. Germline-derived CDR1 and CDR2 are LGHNA and YSLEER.

The CDR3: CASSPIAGSLYNEQFF. The CDR3 region has the DNA TGTGCCAGCAGCCCTATAGCGGGTTCATTGTACAATGAGCAGTTCTTC. The gene calls are TRBV7-6 and TRBJ2-1; 7 nucleotides align to TRBD2. The CDR3 length is 16 residues. Germline loops: CDR1 SGHVS, CDR2 FNYEAQ. V shed 5 bases and J 4 bases; nucleotides not matched to a gene: 11.

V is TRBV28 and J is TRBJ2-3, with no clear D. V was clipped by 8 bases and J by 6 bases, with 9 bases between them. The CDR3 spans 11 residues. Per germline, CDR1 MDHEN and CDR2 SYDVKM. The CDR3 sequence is CASGWHDTQYF. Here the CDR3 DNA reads TGTGCCAGCGGGTGGCATGATACGCAGTATTTT.

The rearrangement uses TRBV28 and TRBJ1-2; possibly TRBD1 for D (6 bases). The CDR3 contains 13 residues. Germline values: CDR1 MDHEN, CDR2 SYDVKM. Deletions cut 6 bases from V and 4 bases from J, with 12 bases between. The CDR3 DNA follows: TGTGCCAGCAGACTCACAGGGATCTATGGCTACACCTTC. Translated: CASRLTGIYGYTF.

The CDR3 DNA follows: TGCGCCAGCAGCTTGGATACCCAGGGGAGCGGAAACACCATATATTTT. It yields the protein CASSLDTQGSGNTIYF. This chain connects TRBV5-1 to TRBJ1-3; perhaps TRBD1 as D (6 bases). This CDR3 has 16 amino acids. The V gene lost 0 bases and the J gene lost 4 bases, with 14 bases spanning the gap. The germline V gene encodes CDR1 SGHRS and CDR2 YFSETQ. The entire variable domain, with the rest obtained from reference TRBV5-1 and TRBJ1-3, is as follows: KAGVTQTPRYLIKTRGQQVTLSCSPISGHRSVSWYQQTPGQGLQFLFEYFSETQRNKGNFPGRFSGRQFSNSRSEMNVSTLELGDSALYLCASSLDTQGSGNTIYFGEGSWLTVV.

The CDR3 is CASDRQGTGELFF. For the CDR3, the DNA is TGTGCCAGCGATCGACAGGGGACCGGGGAGCTGTTTTTT. The chain uses TRBV2 and TRBJ2-2; 8 bases fit TRBD1. The V and J ends lost 8 bases and 5 bases, in that order; junction bases with no gene match: 4. From germline, CDR1 is SNHLY and CDR2 FYNNEI. CDR3 length: 13 residues.

DNA of the CDR3: TGTGCCAGCAGTCTCGGACAGGGGTGGGATGAGCAGTTCTTC. Its translation: CASSLGQGWDEQFF. The V gene is TRBV27, the J gene TRBJ2-1; 9 nucleotides line up with TRBD1. The V gene end was trimmed by 5 bases and the J gene end by 8 bases; junction bases not matched to a gene: 7. The CDR3 is 14 residues long. Looked up from germline, CDR1 is MNHEY and CDR2 is SMNVEV (reference sequence).

The CDR3 DNA follows: TGTGCCAGCTCACGTAATACAGGGGGCATCACAGATACGCAGTATTTT. Its translation is CASSRNTGGITDTQYF. The chain employs TRBV18 and TRBJ2-3; 9 nucleotides align to TRBD1. There are 16 residues in the CDR3. The trim removed 4 bases at V and 2 bases at J, leaving 7 bases unmatched. Germline-derived CDR1 and CDR2 are KGHSH and LQKENI. The full variable domain, in which reference TRBV18 and TRBJ2-3 provide the parts outside the CDR3, is NAGVMQNPRHLVRRRGQEARLRCSPMKGHSHVYWYRQLPEEGLKFMVYLQKENIIDESGMPKERFSAEFPKEGPSILRIQQVVRGDSAAYFCASSRNTGGITDTQYFGPGTRLTVL.

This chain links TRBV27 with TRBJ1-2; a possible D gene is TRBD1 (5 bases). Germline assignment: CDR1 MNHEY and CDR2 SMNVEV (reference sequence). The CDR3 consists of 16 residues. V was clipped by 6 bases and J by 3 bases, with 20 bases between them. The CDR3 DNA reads TGTGCCAGCAGCCCGGCCCGACGGGGGGTAGACTATGGCTACACCTTC. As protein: CASSPARRGVDYGYTF.

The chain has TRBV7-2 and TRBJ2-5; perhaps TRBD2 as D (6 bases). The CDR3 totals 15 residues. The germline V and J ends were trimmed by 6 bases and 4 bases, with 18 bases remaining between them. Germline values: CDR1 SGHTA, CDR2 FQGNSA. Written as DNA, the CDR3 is TGTGCCAGCAGTCCAACGTCGGGGGTAATAGAGACCCAGTACTTC. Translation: CASSPTSGVIETQYF. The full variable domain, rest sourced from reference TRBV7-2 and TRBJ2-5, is GAGVSQSPSNKVTEKGKDVELRCDPISGHTALYWYRQSLGQGLEFLIYFQGNSAPDKSGLPSDRFSAERTGGSVSTLTIQRTQQEDSAVYLCASSPTSGVIETQYFGPGTRLLVL.

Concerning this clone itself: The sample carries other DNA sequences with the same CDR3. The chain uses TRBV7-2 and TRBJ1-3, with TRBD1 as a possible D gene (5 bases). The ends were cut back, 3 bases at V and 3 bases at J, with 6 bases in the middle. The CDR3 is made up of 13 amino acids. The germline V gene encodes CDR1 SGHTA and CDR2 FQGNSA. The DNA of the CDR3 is TGTGCCAGCAGCTTCGGGGGTGGAAACACCATATATTTT. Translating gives CASSFGGGNTIYF.

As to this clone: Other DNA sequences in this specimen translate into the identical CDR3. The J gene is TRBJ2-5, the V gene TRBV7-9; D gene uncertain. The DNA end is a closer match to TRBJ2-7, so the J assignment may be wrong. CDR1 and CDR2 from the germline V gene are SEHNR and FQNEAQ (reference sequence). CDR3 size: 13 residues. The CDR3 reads CASSLVWSYEQYF. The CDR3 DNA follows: TGTGCCAGCAGCTTAGTTTGGTCTTACGAGCAGTACTTC.

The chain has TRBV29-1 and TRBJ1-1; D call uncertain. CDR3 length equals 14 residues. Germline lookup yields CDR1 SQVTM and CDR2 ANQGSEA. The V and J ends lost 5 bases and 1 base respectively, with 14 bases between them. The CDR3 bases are TGCAGCGTTACGTCAGCCGCCTGGAACACTGAAGCTTTCTTT. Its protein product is CSVTSAAWNTEAFF.

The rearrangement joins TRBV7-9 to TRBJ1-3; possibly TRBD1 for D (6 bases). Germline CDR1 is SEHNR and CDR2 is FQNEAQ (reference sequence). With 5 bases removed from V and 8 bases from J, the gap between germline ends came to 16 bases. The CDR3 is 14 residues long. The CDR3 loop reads CASSKKQGWYTIYF. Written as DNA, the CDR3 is TGTGCCAGCAGCAAAAAGCAGGGGTGGTACACCATATATTTT.

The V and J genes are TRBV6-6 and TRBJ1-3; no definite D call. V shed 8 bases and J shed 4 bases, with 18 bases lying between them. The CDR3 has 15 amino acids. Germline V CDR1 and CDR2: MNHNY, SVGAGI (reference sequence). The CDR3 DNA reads TGTGCCAGCGCCGACAATCCGCTGTCAGGAAACACCATATATTTT. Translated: CASADNPLSGNTIYF.

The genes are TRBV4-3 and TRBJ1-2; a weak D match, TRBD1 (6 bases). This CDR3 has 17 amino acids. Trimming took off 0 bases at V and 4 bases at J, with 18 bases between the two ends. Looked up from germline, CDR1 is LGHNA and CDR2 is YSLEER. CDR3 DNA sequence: TGCGCCAGCAGCCAAGAAGCCAACCCCGGGACATCCTATGGCTACACCTTC. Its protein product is CASSQEANPGTSYGYTF.

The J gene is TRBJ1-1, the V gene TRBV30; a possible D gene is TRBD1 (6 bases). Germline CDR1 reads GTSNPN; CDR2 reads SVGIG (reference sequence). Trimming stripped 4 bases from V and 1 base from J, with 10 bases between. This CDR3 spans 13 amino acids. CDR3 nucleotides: TGTGCCTGGAAGGGGGATTCGAACACTGAAGCTTTCTTT. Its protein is CAWKGDSNTEAFF.